This T cell receptor (beta chain) was identified in a study of T cells of healthy individuals. MiXCR, run by TCRdb on the 5' RACE reads, gives a single entry per CDR3 protein. This sample has 65,000 to 95,000 distinct CDR3 sequences; 4% to 5.5% occur once, and the top ten carry 7.5% to 8%. This CDR3 has 14 amino acids. Germline trimming cut 1 base from V and 7 bases from J; bases unmatched to any gene: 3. CDR1 is SGHTA, CDR2 FQGNSA, per germline. In its sample, this clonotype was seen many times. This sequence was found in a female donor in good health. J is TRBJ1-4 and V is TRBV7-2; 7 bases align to TRBD1. The CDR3 is CASSLGTGGEKLFF. CDR3 DNA: TGTGCCAGCAGCTTAGGGACAGGAGGTGAAAAACTGTTTTTT.